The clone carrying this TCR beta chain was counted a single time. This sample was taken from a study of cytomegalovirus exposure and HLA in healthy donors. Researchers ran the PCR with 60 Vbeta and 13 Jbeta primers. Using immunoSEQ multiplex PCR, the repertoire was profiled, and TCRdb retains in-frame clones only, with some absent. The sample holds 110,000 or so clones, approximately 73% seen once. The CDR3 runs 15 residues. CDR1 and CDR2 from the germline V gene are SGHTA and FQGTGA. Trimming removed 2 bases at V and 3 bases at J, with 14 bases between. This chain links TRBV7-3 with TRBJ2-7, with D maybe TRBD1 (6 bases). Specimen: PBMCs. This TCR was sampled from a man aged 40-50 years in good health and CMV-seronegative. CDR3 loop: CASSLSPPRGYEQYF. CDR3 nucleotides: TGTGCCAGCAGCTTATCTCCCCCCAGGGGCTACGAGCAGTACTTC.